The rows below give T cell receptor beta chains drawn from one sample of a study of CD8 T cells in Susac syndrome. One entry per CDR3 protein, called by TCRdb with MiXCR from the immunoSEQ multiplex PCR reads. The data hold about 300,000 distinct CDR3 sequences, with approximately 85% observed a single time. Material for sequencing was CD8+ T cells from PBMCs. All receptors derive from a human donor with multiple sclerosis. Each CDR3 is given with its conserved first and last residue. The D gene is left open where the match is weak. Clone size is shown for a subset of rows, as once, few, many or a class of expanded clone.

.,TRBJ2-7,TRBV7-6,TRBD2,CASSAGLASYEQYF,TGTGCCAGCAGCGCGGGACTAGCGTCCTACGAGCAGTACTTC
.,TRBJ2-3,TRBV27,TRBD2,CASSLLVAGGSDTQYF,TGTGCCAGCAGTTTATTGGTAGCGGGAGGGTCAGATACGCAGTATTTT
.,TRBJ2-5,TRBV27,.,CASSLSTTGETQYF,TGTGCCAGCAGTTTATCGACTACGGGAGAGACCCAGTACTTC
.,TRBJ2-7,TRBV27,TRBD2,CASSYLAGGPSNEQYF,TGTGCCAGCAGTTACTTAGCGGGAGGGCCCTCCAACGAGCAGTACTTC
.,TRBJ2-2,TRBV11-2,TRBD2,CASSLFFGDVGGRGDTGELFF,TGTGCCAGCAGCTTATTTTTTGGGGATGTCGGCGGGAGAGGTGACACCGGGGAGCTGTTTTTT
.,TRBJ1-2,TRBV4-3,TRBD1,CASSQGQDRPGDTF,TGCGCCAGCAGCCAAGGGCAGGACAGGCCAGGGGACACCTTC
.,TRBJ2-1,TRBV7-9,.,CASSLAPEQFF,TGTGCCAGCAGCTTAGCGCCAGAGCAGTTCTTC
.,TRBJ2-7,TRBV29-1,TRBD2,CSVDSGGSSYEQYF,TGCAGCGTCGATAGCGGGGGGAGCTCCTACGAGCAGTACTTC
.,TRBJ1-2,TRBV7-9,TRBD1,CASSLGQGRLNYGYTF,TGTGCCAGCAGCTTAGGACAGGGGCGACTAAACTATGGCTACACCTTC
.,TRBJ2-3,TRBV7-9,.,CASSSAVSPDTQYF,TGTGCCAGCAGCTCAGCGGTGAGCCCAGATACGCAGTATTTT
.,TRBJ1-5,TRBV19,.,CASDIEGQPQHF,TGTGCCAGCGACATAGAGGGTCAGCCCCAGCATTTT
.,TRBJ2-1,TRBV27,.,CASSSLIPTSYNEQFF,TGTGCCAGCAGTTCACTTATACCAACCTCCTACAATGAGCAGTTCTTC
.,TRBJ2-1,TRBV19,TRBD2,CASSITSGTDEQFF,TGTGCCAGTAGTATAACTAGCGGGACTGATGAGCAGTTCTTC
few,TRBJ1-5,TRBV11-2,.,CASSPYSNQPQHF,TGTGCCAGCAGCCCGTATAGCAATCAGCCCCAGCATTTT
.,TRBJ2-7,TRBV25-1,.,CASSESPGSAASYEQYF,TGTGCCAGCAGTGAAAGCCCAGGCTCCGCGGCTTCCTACGAGCAGTACTTC
.,TRBJ2-7,TRBV6-1,TRBD1,CASSVPRGQHIRQYF,TGTGCCAGCAGTGTGCCCAGGGGACAGCACATAAGGCAGTACTTC
once,TRBJ2-6,TRBV21-1,.,CASSKVQGGPYDSGANVLTF,TGTGCCAGCAGCAAAGTACAGGGAGGGCCTTACGACTCTGGGGCCAACGTCCTGACTTTC
.,TRBJ2-1,TRBV19,.,CASSTGWEDEQFF,TGTGCCAGTAGTACAGGGTGGGAGGATGAGCAGTTCTTC
once,TRBJ1-1,TRBV7-6,.,CASSSLGGNTEAFF,TGTGCCAGCAGCTCACTTGGGGGAAACACTGAAGCTTTCTTT
.,TRBJ2-7,TRBV10-3,TRBD1,CATGEVIYEQYF,TGTGCGACAGGGGAGGTCATCTACGAGCAGTACTTC
.,TRBJ2-3,TRBV4-3,.,CASSYTAGRTDTQYF,TGCGCCAGCAGCTACACGGCGGGACGCACAGATACGCAGTATTTT
.,TRBJ2-5,TRBV2,TRBD2,CASSPGEGRQETQYF,TGTGCCAGCAGTCCTGGGGAGGGGCGACAAGAGACCCAGTACTTC
.,TRBJ2-3,TRBV27,.,CASKGGLASTDTQYF,TGTGCCAGCAAGGGGGGATTAGCTAGCACAGATACGCAGTATTTT
.,TRBJ2-1,TRBV20-1,.,CSASGGAAYNEQFF,TGCAGTGCCTCCGGAGGGGCGGCGTACAATGAGCAGTTCTTC
.,TRBJ2-2,TRBV13,.,CASSSIDGRNTGELFF,TGTGCCAGCAGCTCCATCGACGGGAGGAACACCGGGGAGCTGTTTTTT
.,TRBJ1-2,TRBV9,.,CASSEGDANYGYTF,TGTGCCAGCAGCGAGGGAGATGCTAACTATGGCTACACCTTC
.,TRBJ1-2,TRBV5-4,TRBD1,CASSGQGFGYTF,TGTGCCAGCAGCGGACAGGGATTTGGCTACACCTTC
.,TRBJ2-2,TRBV2,.,CASSPEVPGPGELFF,TGTGCCAGCAGCCCTGAGGTCCCAGGGCCCGGGGAGCTGTTTTTT
.,TRBJ2-5,TRBV30,.,CAWSVERGGRETQYF,TGTGCCTGGAGTGTTGAGAGGGGCGGAAGAGAGACCCAGTACTTC
.,TRBJ1-5,TRBV21-1,.,CASSMDRAVLTSNQPQHF,TGTGCCAGCAGCATGGACAGGGCTGTATTAACTAGCAATCAGCCCCAGCATTTT
few,TRBJ2-7,TRBV3-1,.,CASSQGSTYEQYF,TGTGCCAGCAGCCAAGGATCGACCTACGAGCAGTACTTC
.,TRBJ2-1,TRBV6-1,TRBD2,CASSTLAGGFSYNEQFF,TGTGCCAGCAGTACACTAGCGGGAGGGTTCTCCTACAATGAGCAGTTCTTC
.,TRBJ2-2,TRBV24-1,.,CATSEGWSGELFF,TGTGCCACCAGTGAGGGGTGGTCCGGGGAGCTGTTTTTT
.,TRBJ2-1,TRBV5-1,TRBD2,CASRAATSGTPREQFF,TGCGCCAGCCGCGCCGCGACTAGCGGGACTCCGCGGGAACAGTTCTTC
.,TRBJ2-7,TRBV6-1,.,CASSRQGGGHEQYF,TGTGCCAGCAGTCGACAGGGCGGGGGGCACGAGCAGTACTTC
.,TRBJ2-7,TRBV29-1,.,CSVEEGPSYEQYF,TGCAGCGTTGAAGAGGGGCCCTCCTACGAGCAGTACTTC
.,TRBJ1-2,TRBV28,TRBD1,CASRPQGEYGYTF,TGTGCCAGCAGACCCCAGGGGGAATATGGCTACACCTTC
.,TRBJ2-7,TRBV19,TRBD1,CASSTGGSYEQYF,TGTGCCAGTAGCACAGGGGGCTCCTACGAGCAGTACTTC
.,TRBJ2-1,TRBV20-1,.,CSARDRRRSLYNEQFF,TGCAGTGCTAGAGATCGGCGGCGCTCGCTCTACAATGAGCAGTTCTTC
.,TRBJ1-1,TRBV6-1,TRBD1,CASSALGGPEAFF,TGTGCCAGCAGTGCTCTAGGGGGCCCTGAAGCTTTCTTT
.,TRBJ2-3,TRBV7-3,.,CASSLGTATDTQYF,TGTGCCAGCAGCCTCGGGACGGCAACAGATACGCAGTATTTT
.,TRBJ1-2,TRBV9,.,CASSVTVGAANYGYTF,TGTGCCAGCAGCGTAACAGTTGGGGCGGCAAACTATGGCTACACCTTC
.,TRBJ2-2,TRBV19,TRBD2,CASQGLAGGTGELFF,TGTGCCAGTCAGGGACTAGCGGGGGGCACCGGGGAGCTGTTTTTT
once,TRBJ2-1,TRBV13,.,CASSSEWGNEQFF,TGTGCCAGCAGCTCGGAGTGGGGCAATGAGCAGTTCTTC
.,TRBJ1-5,TRBV2,.,CASSGGGIQPQHF,TGTGCCAGCAGTGGGGGGGGGATTCAGCCCCAGCATTTT
.,TRBJ2-5,TRBV27,.,CASSSLLTQETQYF,TGTGCCAGCAGCTCTTTGCTAACCCAAGAGACCCAGTACTTC
.,TRBJ1-1,TRBV24-1,.,CATSDFARTEAFF,TGTGCCACCAGTGATTTTGCTCGCACTGAAGCTTTCTTT
.,TRBJ2-1,TRBV7-2,TRBD2,CASSLIAGGWGPEQFF,TGTGCCAGCAGCTTAATCGCGGGAGGGTGGGGGCCGGAGCAGTTCTTC
.,TRBJ2-1,TRBV4-3,TRBD2,CASSHLGLAGEDEQFF,TGCGCCAGCAGCCACCTAGGACTAGCGGGAGAGGATGAGCAGTTCTTC
.,TRBJ1-6,TRBV4-3,TRBD1,CASSLKTGSYNSPLHF,TGCGCCAGCAGCCTTAAGACAGGGTCCTATAATTCACCCCTCCACTTT
.,TRBJ2-1,TRBV7-8,.,CASSEAGSGTLFYNEQFF,TGTGCCAGCAGCGAAGCTGGATCCGGGACCCTATTCTACAATGAGCAGTTCTTC
.,TRBJ2-1,TRBV6-2/TRBV6-3,TRBD2,CASSLGLAVYNEQFF,TGTGCCAGCAGTTTGGGACTAGCGGTCTACAATGAGCAGTTCTTC
.,TRBJ2-2,TRBV24-1,TRBD1,CATSDEDRDTGELFF,TGTGCCACCAGTGATGAGGACAGGGACACCGGGGAGCTGTTTTTT
.,TRBJ1-2,TRBV28,.,CASTQGNYGYTF,TGTGCCAGCACCCAGGGGAACTATGGCTACACCTTC
.,TRBJ2-1,TRBV12-3/TRBV12-4,.,CASSLGGPSSYNEQFF,TGTGCCAGCAGTTTAGGCGGCCCCAGCTCCTACAATGAGCAGTTCTTC
few,TRBJ2-5,TRBV11-2,TRBD1,CASRHPTGGMETQYF,TGTGCCAGCAGACACCCGACAGGGGGAATGGAGACCCAGTACTTC
.,TRBJ2-3,TRBV4-3,TRBD1,CASSLLGTVDTQYF,TGCGCCAGCAGCCTCTTGGGGACAGTCGATACGCAGTATTTT
once,TRBJ2-5,TRBV28,.,CASSISGRQETQYF,TGTGCCAGCAGTATCTCAGGTCGGCAGGAGACCCAGTACTTC
.,TRBJ2-5,TRBV28,.,CASSPLMGGETQYF,TGTGCCAGCAGCCCTCTGATGGGGGGAGAGACCCAGTACTTC